The rows below give T cell receptor beta chains drawn from one sample of a study of T cells in pancreatic ductal adenocarcinoma. Produced via immunoSEQ multiplex PCR; TCRdb's table is partial and in-frame only. The repertoire holds tens of thousands of clones, with around 94% as singletons. Source material: PBMCs. These receptor sequences come from a human donor with pancreatic ductal adenocarcinoma. The CDR3 runs from the conserved cysteine through the conserved F or W. Each record gives: J gene, D gene, V gene, CDR3 protein, CDR3 DNA. D genes are given only for firm matches.

>TRBJ2-7|TRBD2|TRBV6-1
CASSEGLAGAYEQYF
TGTGCCAGCAGTGAGGGGCTAGCGGGAGCCTACGAGCAGTACTTC
>TRBJ1-1|TRBD1|TRBV28
CASREAGTGLYTEAFF
TGTGCCAGCAGGGAAGCCGGGACAGGGCTGTACACTGAAGCTTTCTTT
>TRBJ1-1|TRBD1|TRBV30
CAWSPWDRESWNTEAFF
TGTGCCTGGAGTCCCTGGGACAGGGAATCATGGAACACTGAAGCTTTCTTT
>TRBJ1-5|TRBD1|TRBV2
CASSQNRGQSQPQHF
TGTGCCAGCAGTCAAAACAGGGGGCAGAGTCAGCCCCAGCATTTT
>TRBJ1-2|NA|TRBV11-1
CASSSEGANYGYTF
TGTGCCAGCAGCTCGGAGGGGGCTAACTATGGCTACACCTTC
>TRBJ2-3|NA|TRBV9
CASSVGTGRDTQYF
TGTGCCAGCAGCGTAGGCACGGGCAGGGATACGCAGTATTTT
>TRBJ2-4|NA|TRBV15
CATSRPLANLKSIQYF
TGTGCCACCAGCAGACCCTTGGCCAATCTCAAATCAATTCAGTACTTC
>TRBJ2-2|NA|TRBV5-6
CASSSVLTNTGELFF
TGTGCCAGCAGCTCAGTACTGACGAACACCGGGGAGCTGTTTTTT
>TRBJ2-7|TRBD2|TRBV7-2
CASSLGRAGGNPYEQYF
TGTGCCAGCAGCTTGGGGCGGGCGGGAGGGAATCCCTACGAGCAGTACTTC
>TRBJ2-3|NA|TRBV4-1
CASSQEGPGFSDTQYF
TGCGCCAGCAGCCAAGAAGGGCCGGGGTTTTCGGATACGCAGTATTTT
>TRBJ2-7|TRBD2|TRBV4-2
CASSQESLAGPYEQYF
TGTGCCAGCAGCCAAGAATCGCTAGCGGGGCCCTACGAGCAGTACTTC